This paragraph covers one TCR beta chain sequence. This sample is part of a study of shared T cell receptors in the human thymus. V lost 8 bases to trimming and J lost 5 bases, with 22 bases between them. Germline V gene data show CDR1 as SNHLY and CDR2 as FYNNEI. The CDR3 is 16 amino acids. The assay was immunoSEQ multiplex PCR, and TCRdb's table has in-frame clones only and misses some. The sample has approximately 730,000 clones, 75% to 90% seen once. The same data also went into a second study, on human thymus T cells. In that study: Congenital heart defects were the reason for the corrective surgery that the donors, healthy Finnish infants, were having.

Input material: thymocytes. The chain carries TRBV2 and TRBJ2-1; maybe TRBD1 (6 bases). The sequence was obtained from a girl younger than two with a congenital heart defect. CDR3 region: CASGVGETGKNNEQFF. CDR3 DNA: TGTGCCAGCGGGGTGGGGGAGACAGGTAAAAACAATGAGCAGTTCTTC.